Listed below are T cell receptor beta chains from one sample, sequenced in a study of cytomegalovirus exposure and HLA in healthy donors. Clones were read by immunoSEQ multiplex PCR, and TCRdb kept only the in-frame ones, dropping some. The sample contains about 150,000 clones, under 90% of which appear only once. Sequenced: PBMCs. The receptors shown here come from a man aged 25 to 40 in good health and CMV-seropositive. The CDR3 runs from the conserved cysteine through the conserved F or W. D genes are given only for firm matches. Only some rows state a clone size, as once, few, many or a class for expanded clones.

D | J | size | V | DNA | CDR3
NA | TRBJ1-3 | once | TRBV7-8 | TGTGCCAGCACGCTCAGGACACGCTCTGGAAACACCATATATTTT | CASTLRTRSGNTIYF
TRBD2 | TRBJ2-5 | NA | TRBV15 | TGTGCCACCAGCAGAGGGGGGGGAGGGGCGCGTGAGACCCAGTACTTC | CATSRGGGGARETQYF
NA | TRBJ1-3 | few | TRBV6-5 | TGTGCCAGCAGCTTCGGGGTACTCTCTGGAAACACCATATATTTT | CASSFGVLSGNTIYF
NA | TRBJ2-3 | NA | TRBV14 | TGTGCCAGCAGCCAAGAACTAGGAGGTACGCAGTATTTT | CASSQELGGTQYF
NA | TRBJ1-2 | NA | TRBV7-8 | TGTGCCAGCAGCTTAACCTCTGACCGGGACTATGGCTACACCTTC | CASSLTSDRDYGYTF
NA | TRBJ2-5 | once | TRBV18 | TGTGCCGGCCGGCGGGGCGGACAAGAGACCCAGTACTTC | CAGRRGGQETQYF
TRBD2 | TRBJ2-3 | NA | TRBV9 | TGTGCCAGCAGCCCTCGACTAGCGGGGGGGCGGGATACGCAGTATTTT | CASSPRLAGGRDTQYF
TRBD1 | TRBJ1-6 | NA | TRBV5-6 | TGTGCCAGCAGCTTGGCAGGGGGTAGCAGGAATTCACCCCTCCACTTT | CASSLAGGSRNSPLHF
NA | TRBJ2-7 | NA | TRBV4-1 | TGCGCCAGCAGCCAAGATCTCATCGCCGGTGAGCAGTACTTC | CASSQDLIAGEQYF
TRBD1 | TRBJ1-1 | NA | TRBV6-1 | TGTGCCAGCAGTGCATGGGACAGGATGAACACTGAAGCTTTCTTT | CASSAWDRMNTEAFF
NA | TRBJ2-7 | NA | TRBV28 | TGTGCCAGCAGTACCTACTACGAGCAGTACTTC | CASSTYYEQYF
NA | TRBJ1-5 | NA | TRBV28 | TGTGCCAGCAGCCCCGACAGAGTAAATAGCAATCAGCCCCAGCATTTT | CASSPDRVNSNQPQHF
NA | TRBJ2-3 | NA | TRBV5-1 | TGCGCCAGCAGCTTGCGGTATAGCGGATACACAGATACGCAGTATTTT | CASSLRYSGYTDTQYF
NA | TRBJ2-7 | NA | TRBV27 | TGTGCCAGCAGTAGTAGGGACAAGACCTACGAGCAGTACTTC | CASSSRDKTYEQYF
TRBD2 | TRBJ2-7 | NA | TRBV28 | TGTGCCAGCACTCCGGACCGTGGAGCGGGAGAATCCTACGAGCAGTACTTC | CASTPDRGAGESYEQYF
NA | TRBJ2-5 | NA | TRBV6-1 | TGTGCCAGCAGTGAAGCCCGGACAAGGGCGGAGACCCAGTACTTC | CASSEARTRAETQYF
NA | TRBJ1-6 | NA | TRBV19 | TGTGCCAGTAGTATTGACAGGTCAAACTCACCCCTCCACTTT | CASSIDRSNSPLHF
NA | TRBJ2-7 | once | TRBV27 | TGTGCCAGCAGTTTAGGGCAGGGGTACTACGAGCAGTACTTC | CASSLGQGYYEQYF
TRBD1 | TRBJ2-1 | NA | TRBV6-5 | TGTGCCAGCAGTTATAGCTGGACAGGGGACAATGAGCAGTTCTTC | CASSYSWTGDNEQFF
NA | TRBJ1-4 | NA | TRBV4-3 | TGCGCCAGCAGCCAAGCCAGGCTCAATGAAAAACTGTTTTTT | CASSQARLNEKLFF
TRBD1 | TRBJ1-1 | NA | TRBV19 | TGTGCCAGTAGCATTCCAGGGGGGACAGTAAAAGTCGAGGGCATGAACACTGAAGCTTTCTTT | CASSIPGGTVKVEGMNTEAFF
TRBD2 | TRBJ2-5 | few | TRBV7-9 | TGTGCCAGCAGCCAGCGGGGGGCCCAAGAGACCCAGTACTTC | CASSQRGAQETQYF
TRBD1 | TRBJ1-5 | NA | TRBV29-1 | TGCAGCGTTGTGGGTCAGGGGGCGCGTCAGCCCCAGCATTTT | CSVVGQGARQPQHF
TRBD1 | TRBJ1-1 | NA | TRBV6-4 | TGTGCCAGCAGTGCTACAGGGGGGAACACTGAAGCTTTCTTT | CASSATGGNTEAFF
TRBD2 | TRBJ2-5 | NA | TRBV7-6 | TGTGCCAGCAGCTCCAACGGGCTAGCGGAAGAGACCCAGTACTTC | CASSSNGLAEETQYF
TRBD2 | TRBJ2-6 | NA | TRBV19 | TGTGCGACGGGAGGGGGTAGCTCTGGGGCCAACGTCCTGACTTTC | CATGGGSSGANVLTF
NA | TRBJ2-7 | once | TRBV2 | TGTGCCACTCAGGGGCAGGGGGAGGCCTACGAGCAGTACTTC | CATQGQGEAYEQYF
TRBD1 | TRBJ2-5 | NA | TRBV7-9 | TGTGCCAGCAGAGAACAGGGGGCGGAAGAGACCCAGTACTTC | CASREQGAEETQYF
NA | TRBJ2-3 | NA | TRBV9 | TGTGCCAGCAGCGTAGCCTTACCCAGGACTGGCACAGATACGCAGTATTTT | CASSVALPRTGTDTQYF
NA | TRBJ2-3 | NA | TRBV27 | TGTGCCAGCAGTTTAAAGTACACGGGTACGCAGTATTTT | CASSLKYTGTQYF
NA | TRBJ2-1 | NA | TRBV27 | TGTGCCAGCAGACCGGGGTGGTACAATGAGCAGTTCTTC | CASRPGWYNEQFF
TRBD2 | TRBJ2-1 | NA | TRBV28 | TGTGCCAGCAGTTCACTAGCGGACAATGAGCAGTTCTTC | CASSSLADNEQFF
TRBD2 | TRBJ2-7 | NA | TRBV11-3 | TGTGCCAGCAGCTTATCGGGGGGGCAGTTGGCCTACGAGCAGTACTTC | CASSLSGGQLAYEQYF
NA | TRBJ2-7 | once | TRBV4-2 | TGTGCCAGCAGCCAAGAGGCCAGGGGAGTGAACTACGAGCAGTACTTC | CASSQEARGVNYEQYF
TRBD2 | TRBJ2-1 | NA | TRBV6-6 | TGTGCCAGCAGTTACCCGGCGGGAGTGGGAGGGACTGAGCAGTTCTTC | CASSYPAGVGGTEQFF
TRBD2 | TRBJ2-3 | NA | TRBV4-1 | TGCGCCAGCAGCCAAGATGACAGCGGGGGAAAGGCTAGCACAGATACGCAGTATTTT | CASSQDDSGGKASTDTQYF
NA | TRBJ1-2 | NA | TRBV7-2 | TGTGCCAGCAGCCCCTCGGTGGCCCTAGCTAACTATGGCTACACCTTC | CASSPSVALANYGYTF
NA | TRBJ1-1 | NA | TRBV7-6 | TGTGCCAGCAGCTTAGCCATGAACACTGAAGCTTTCTTT | CASSLAMNTEAFF
TRBD1 | TRBJ1-3 | NA | TRBV7-2 | TGTGCCAGCAGCTTATCAGGGGGCTCTGGAAACACCATATATTTT | CASSLSGGSGNTIYF
NA | TRBJ2-5 | NA | TRBV12-1 | TGTGCCAGCAGCTTTAAGCCGGATGGGAGGGATCAAGAGACCCAGTACTTC | CASSFKPDGRDQETQYF
NA | TRBJ2-1 | large | TRBV7-2 | TGTGCCAGCAGCTTAAAATCCGGTGAGCAGTTCTTC | CASSLKSGEQFF
NA | TRBJ2-7 | NA | TRBV5-1 | TGCGCCAGCAGCTTGGTTCGACGGGGGGCCGGTAGTTCCTACGAGCAGTACTTC | CASSLVRRGAGSSYEQYF
NA | TRBJ1-3 | NA | TRBV6-1 | TGTGCCAGCAGTGAACAGTTCATCTCCGGAAACACCATATATTTT | CASSEQFISGNTIYF
NA | TRBJ1-1 | NA | TRBV7-2 | TGTGCCAGCAGCCTCCTTTCGAACACTGAAGCTTTCTTT | CASSLLSNTEAFF
NA | TRBJ2-3 | NA | TRBV4-1 | TGCGCCAGCAGCCCCAGGCTGGATACGCAGTATTTT | CASSPRLDTQYF
TRBD1 | TRBJ2-5 | NA | TRBV5-4 | TGTGCCAGCAGCCTAGACGGGACAGGGGACGAGACCCAGTACTTC | CASSLDGTGDETQYF
NA | TRBJ2-1 | NA | TRBV6-1 | TGTGCCAGCCAGGGTTCGTCCTACAATGAGCAGTTCTTC | CASQGSSYNEQFF
NA | TRBJ1-1 | NA | TRBV6-1 | TGTGCCAGCAGTTATTGGGGGCAACAGAATGAAGCTTTCTTT | CASSYWGQQNEAFF
NA | TRBJ1-1 | few | TRBV6-1 | TGTGCCAGCAGTGAAGATCTTATACAGGGAAGGAGAGGGACTGAAGCTTTCTTT | CASSEDLIQGRRGTEAFF
TRBD1 | TRBJ1-2 | NA | TRBV30 | TGTGCCTGGGGGCCCCGGACAGGGACCTTCTATGGCTACACCTTC | CAWGPRTGTFYGYTF
NA | TRBJ2-3 | NA | TRBV5-5 | TGTGCCAGCAGCTTGTTCAGGGGCTCAGATACGCAGTATTTT | CASSLFRGSDTQYF
NA | TRBJ1-3 | NA | TRBV6-5 | TGTGCCAGCCTCGACAGGAAGGCTGGAAACACCATATATTTT | CASLDRKAGNTIYF
TRBD1 | TRBJ2-3 | NA | TRBV28 | TGTGCCAGCAGTTCACAGGGGGCCGGCACAGATACGCAGTATTTT | CASSSQGAGTDTQYF
TRBD1 | TRBJ2-3 | NA | TRBV6-5 | TGTGCCAGCAGTGAGGGACAGGGGGCAGATACGCAGTATTTT | CASSEGQGADTQYF
NA | TRBJ1-6 | NA | TRBV19 | TGTGCCAGTAGTACTAGTCGGGATCCAAATTCACCCCTCCACTTT | CASSTSRDPNSPLHF